The source of this TCR beta chain is a study of T cell repertoires in cytomegalovirus infection. Study-wide context: Public TCR beta signatures provided an indication of both CMV infection and a matching HLA type. The study, taken as a whole, reports: Cumulative public TCR beta family frequency identified CMV carriers with the relevant HLA. HLA-C-restricted, CMV-specific TCR beta clonotypes were dominant ex vivo.

Unmatched junction bases numbered 10, after V lost 6 bases and J lost 8 bases. The CDR3 totals 14 residues. Germline assignment: CDR1 MNHEY and CDR2 SVGEGT. A few counts support this clonotype. Its antigen remains unidentified. TCRdb redid the calling of the reads with MiXCR, one entry per CDR3 protein. The data contain approximately 180,000 distinct CDR3 sequences, approximately 9.7% of them seen just once; the ten biggest clones take up roughly 5.1%. The clonotype was recovered from a human donor in good health (CMV status not recorded). Some clones in this sample may be carry-over from other donors' samples. Material for sequencing was PBMCs. This chain connects TRBV6-2 or TRBV6-3 to TRBJ1-3; 7 bases line up with TRBD1. The CDR3 DNA reads as TGTGCCAGCAGACAATCGGGACAGCTGGACACCATATATTTT. This translates into CASRQSGQLDTIYF.